What follows are 14 T cell receptor beta chains derived from one specimen sequenced in a study of yellow fever vaccine responses in identical twins. TCRdb ran MiXCR on the RT-PCR reads and lists one entry per CDR3 protein. Of around 17,000 distinct CDR3 sequences in the sample, roughly 85% were seen once. Sample: T cells from blood (PBMCs), unsorted or a sorted subset (not recorded which), taken before or after yellow fever vaccination (not recorded which). The receptors stem from a woman under 30 who received the yellow fever vaccine.

The V call is TRBV6-1, the J call TRBJ2-7; D not certain. The germline gives CDR1 MNHNS, CDR2 SASEGT. Trimming pared 7 bases from V and 8 bases from J, leaving 9 bases between. The CDR3 consists of 10 residues. Written as DNA, the CDR3 is TGTGCCAGCAAAGCCGAGAAGCAGTACTTC. It codes for CASKAEKQYF.

J is TRBJ2-7 and V is TRBV7-9; no clear D. The CDR3 consists of 12 residues. V was clipped by 3 bases and J by 5 bases, with 8 bases between them. Germline CDR1 reads SEHNR; CDR2 reads FQNEAQ (reference sequence). CDR3 coding DNA: TGTGCCAGCAGCTTCGGCCAGGACGAGCAGTACTTC. It codes for CASSFGQDEQYF. Full variable domain (outside the CDR3, taken from reference TRBV7-9 and TRBJ2-7): DTGVSQNPRHKITKRGQNVTFRCDPISEHNRLYWYRQTLGQGPEFLTYFQNEAQLEKSRLLSDRFSAERPKGSFSTLEIQRTEQGDSAMYLCASSFGQDEQYFGPGTRLTVT.

The V gene is TRBV5-5, the J gene TRBJ2-1, with TRBD2 identical over 8 bases. Per the germline V gene, CDR1 is SGHKS and CDR2 is YYEKEE (reference sequence). V shed 3 bases and J 8 bases; nucleotides not matched to a gene: 10. The CDR3 sequence is 15 residues long. CDR3 loop: CASSSAGTSSYEQFF. CDR3 coding DNA: TGTGCCAGCAGCTCGGCCGGGACTAGTAGTTATGAGCAGTTCTTC.

The rearrangement links TRBV2 to TRBJ2-7, with TRBD2 matching 7 bases. The CDR3 consists of 13 residues. Germline trimming cut 11 bases from V and 1 base from J; bases unmatched to any gene: 8. Germline values: CDR1 SNHLY, CDR2 FYNNEI. DNA for the CDR3: TGTGCCGGAAGAAAGCGGGAATCCTACGAGCAGTACTTC. This codes for CAGRKRESYEQYF.

The J gene is TRBJ2-7, the V gene TRBV13, with unresolved D. V was shortened by 3 bases and J by 3 bases, with 12 bases between the two germline ends. This CDR3 contains 14 residues. CDR1 PRHDT and CDR2 FYEKMQ come from the germline V gene (reference sequence). CDR3 sequence: CASSFSDGDYEQYF. CDR3 nucleotides: TGTGCCAGCAGCTTTTCCGACGGAGACTACGAGCAGTACTTC.

The CDR3 DNA is TGTGCCAGCAGTGAACCCCTAGCGGGGGGCTCTTACAATGAGCAGTTCTTC. This codes for CASSEPLAGGSYNEQFF. V is TRBV2 and J is TRBJ2-1; 11 nucleotides agree with TRBD2. The V gene end was trimmed by 2 bases and the J gene end by 4 bases; junction bases not matched to a gene: 7. CDR1 is SNHLY, CDR2 FYNNEI, per germline. There are 17 residues in the CDR3.

The chain recombines TRBV4-3 with TRBJ2-5, with D tentatively TRBD2 (6 bases). The CDR3 extends over 12 amino acids. The germline V gene encodes CDR1 LGHNA and CDR2 YSLEER. V was pared by 10 bases and J by 4 bases, with 13 bases between. The CDR3 loop is CANSEGRETQYF. The CDR3 DNA reads as TGCGCCAACTCGGAGGGTAGAGAGACCCAGTACTTC.

This clonotype has more than one count but fewer than ten. The CDR3 coding sequence is TGTGCCAGCAGTGCGTCAGGGACCGGGGAGCTGTTTTTT. This gives the protein CASSASGTGELFF. The V gene is TRBV2, the J gene TRBJ2-2; TRBD1 might be the D (5 bases). V was trimmed by 4 bases and J by 5 bases, leaving 8 bases between them. CDR3 length equals 13 residues. Germline CDR1 reads SNHLY; CDR2 reads FYNNEI.

J is TRBJ2-1 and V is TRBV18; D may be TRBD2 (5 bases). The CDR3 consists of 12 residues. Trimming removed 2 bases at V and 8 bases at J, with 7 bases between. In germline, CDR1 is KGHSH, CDR2 LQKENI. Here the CDR3 DNA reads TGTGCCAGCTCACCAGCCGGGGATGAGCAGTTCTTC. Translating it yields CASSPAGDEQFF.

This chain uses TRBV11-3 with TRBJ1-5; D remains unclear. This CDR3 is built from 15 residues. The germline CDR1 and CDR2 sequences are SGHNT and YENEEA. The V end was cut by 1 base, the J end by 2 bases, with 9 bases between. CDR3 sequence (DNA): TGTGCCAGCAGCTTAGGGCCGGCCCGCAATCAGCCCCAGCATTTT. Protein product: CASSLGPARNQPQHF.

In this sample, this clonotype turned up once. The chain carries TRBV3-1 and TRBJ2-3; 10 bases agree with TRBD2. V was clipped by 1 base and J by 2 bases; unmatched bases: 6. CDR1 is LGHDT and CDR2 is YNNKEL in the germline V gene (reference sequence). CDR3 length: 17 amino acids. The CDR3 is CASSQASGGAYTDTQYF. CDR3 nucleotides: TGTGCCAGCAGCCAAGCTAGCGGGGGCGCATACACAGATACGCAGTATTTT.

This clonotype was detected a few times. The chain is built from TRBV7-2 and TRBJ2-3, with 8 nucleotides matching TRBD2. Unmatched junction bases numbered 5, after V lost 5 bases and J lost 4 bases. Germline V gives CDR1 SGHTA, CDR2 FQGNSA. The CDR3 has 14 amino acids. The DNA of the CDR3 is TGTGCCAGCAGCCTCGGGGGGGCCTCAGATACGCAGTATTTT. This translates into CASSLGGASDTQYF.

This sequence joins TRBV2 and TRBJ2-7, with TRBD1 identical over 10 bases. Germline V gives CDR1 SNHLY, CDR2 FYNNEI. Unmatched junction bases numbered 13, after V lost 6 bases and J lost 5 bases. The CDR3 contains 16 residues. In DNA, the CDR3 is TGTGCCAGCAGAGGGACAGGGGCCGCCGCGAAGGACGAGCAGTACTTC. Encoded protein: CASRGTGAAAKDEQYF.

The V call is TRBV9, the J call TRBJ2-1, with TRBD1 identical over 9 bases. The CDR3 is made up of 16 amino acids. CDR1 is SGDLS, CDR2 YYNGEE, per germline. V shed 4 bases, J shed 6 bases, and the junction held 11 bases outside the gene matches. Here the CDR3 DNA reads TGTGCCAGCAGCAACTCGGACAGGGGTTTGAGCAATGAGCAGTTCTTC. As protein: CASSNSDRGLSNEQFF.